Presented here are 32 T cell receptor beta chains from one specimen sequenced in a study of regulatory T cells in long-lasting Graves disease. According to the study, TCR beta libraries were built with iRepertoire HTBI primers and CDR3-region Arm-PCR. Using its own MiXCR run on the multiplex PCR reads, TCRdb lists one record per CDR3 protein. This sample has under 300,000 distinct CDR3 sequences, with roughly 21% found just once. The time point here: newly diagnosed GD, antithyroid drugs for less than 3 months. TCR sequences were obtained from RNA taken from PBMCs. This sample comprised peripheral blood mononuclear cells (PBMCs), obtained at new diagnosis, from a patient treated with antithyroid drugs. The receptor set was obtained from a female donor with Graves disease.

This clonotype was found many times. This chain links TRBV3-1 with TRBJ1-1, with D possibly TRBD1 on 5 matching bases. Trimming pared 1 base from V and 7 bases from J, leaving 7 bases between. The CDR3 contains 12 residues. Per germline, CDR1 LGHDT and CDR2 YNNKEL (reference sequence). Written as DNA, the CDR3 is TGTGCCAGCAGCCAAGTTACAGGTGAAGCTTTCTTT. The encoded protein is CASSQVTGEAFF.

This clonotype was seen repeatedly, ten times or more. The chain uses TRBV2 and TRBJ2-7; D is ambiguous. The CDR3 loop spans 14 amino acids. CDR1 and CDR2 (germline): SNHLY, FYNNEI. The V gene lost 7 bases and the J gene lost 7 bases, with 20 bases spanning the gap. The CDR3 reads CASTGQLLPEEQYF. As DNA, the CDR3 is TGTGCCAGCACCGGTCAGCTCTTACCGGAAGAGCAGTACTTC.

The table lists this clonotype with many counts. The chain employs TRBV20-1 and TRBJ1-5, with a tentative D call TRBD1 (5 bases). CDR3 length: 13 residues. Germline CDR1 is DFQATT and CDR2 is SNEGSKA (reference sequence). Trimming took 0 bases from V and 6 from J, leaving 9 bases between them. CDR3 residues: CSARDDRFQPQHF. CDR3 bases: TGCAGTGCTAGAGATGACAGATTTCAGCCCCAGCATTTT.

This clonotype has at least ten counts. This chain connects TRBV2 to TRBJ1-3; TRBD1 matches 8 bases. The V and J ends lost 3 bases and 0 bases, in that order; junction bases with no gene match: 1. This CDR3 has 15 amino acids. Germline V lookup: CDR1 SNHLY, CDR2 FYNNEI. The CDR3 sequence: CASSDGTGSGNTIYF. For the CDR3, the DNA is TGTGCCAGCAGTGACGGGACAGGCTCTGGAAACACCATATATTTT.

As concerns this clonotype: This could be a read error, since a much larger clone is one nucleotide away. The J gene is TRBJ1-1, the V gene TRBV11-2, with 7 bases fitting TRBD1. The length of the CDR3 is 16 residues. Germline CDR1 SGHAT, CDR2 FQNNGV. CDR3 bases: TGTGCCAGCAGCTTAAGGCTACAGGGGTTGAACACTGAAGCTTCCTTT. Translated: CASSLRLQGLNTEASF.

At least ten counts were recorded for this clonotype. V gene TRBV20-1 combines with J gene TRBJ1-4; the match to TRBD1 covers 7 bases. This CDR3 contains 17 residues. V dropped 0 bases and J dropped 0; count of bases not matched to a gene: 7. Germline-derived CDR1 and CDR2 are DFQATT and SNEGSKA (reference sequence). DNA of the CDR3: TGCAGTGCTAGAGATCTACAGGGGCGTGCAACTAATGAAAAACTGTTTTTT. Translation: CSARDLQGRATNEKLFF.

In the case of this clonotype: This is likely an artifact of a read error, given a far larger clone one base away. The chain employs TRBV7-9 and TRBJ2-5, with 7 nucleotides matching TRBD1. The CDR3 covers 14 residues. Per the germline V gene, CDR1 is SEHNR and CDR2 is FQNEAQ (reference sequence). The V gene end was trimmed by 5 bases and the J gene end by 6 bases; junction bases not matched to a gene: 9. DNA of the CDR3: TGTGCCAGCAGCATCCGGGACAGCAGGAAGACCCAGTACTTC. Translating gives CASSIRDSRKTQYF.

CDR3 nucleotides: TGCAGCGTTGGAGAGGGGCACGAGCAGTACTTC. It codes for CSVGEGHEQYF. This rearrangement joins TRBV29-1 to TRBJ2-7; D is perhaps TRBD1 or TRBD2 (5 bases each). Germline-derived CDR1 and CDR2 are SQVTM and ANQGSEA. The CDR3 has 11 residues. Between the trimmed V and J ends, which lost 4 bases and 5 bases, there was a span of 9 bases.

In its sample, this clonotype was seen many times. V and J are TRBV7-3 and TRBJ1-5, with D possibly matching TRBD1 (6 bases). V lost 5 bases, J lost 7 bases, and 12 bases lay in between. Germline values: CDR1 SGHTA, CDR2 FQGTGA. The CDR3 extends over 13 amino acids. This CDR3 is CASSQVGGQPQHF. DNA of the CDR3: TGTGCCAGCAGCCAAGTCGGGGGCCAGCCCCAGCATTTT.

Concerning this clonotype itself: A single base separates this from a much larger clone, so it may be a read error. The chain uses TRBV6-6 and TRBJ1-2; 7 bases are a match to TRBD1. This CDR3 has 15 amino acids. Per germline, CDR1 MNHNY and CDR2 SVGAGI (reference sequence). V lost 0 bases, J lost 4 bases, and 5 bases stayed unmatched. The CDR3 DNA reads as TGTGCCAGCAGTTACTCGGGCAAGGGGGCCTATGGCTACACCTTC. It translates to CASSYSGKGAYGYTF.

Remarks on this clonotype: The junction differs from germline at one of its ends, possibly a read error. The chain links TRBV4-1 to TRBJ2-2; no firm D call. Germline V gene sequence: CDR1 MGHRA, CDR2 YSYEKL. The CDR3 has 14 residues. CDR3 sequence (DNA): TGTGCCAGCAGCCAAACTGGTGGCACCGGGGAGCTGTTTTTT. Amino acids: CASSQTGGTGELFF.

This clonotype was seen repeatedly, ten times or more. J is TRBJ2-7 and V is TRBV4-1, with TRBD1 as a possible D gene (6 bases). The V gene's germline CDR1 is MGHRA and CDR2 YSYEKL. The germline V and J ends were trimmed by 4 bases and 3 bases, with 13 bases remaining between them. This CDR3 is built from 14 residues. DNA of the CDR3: TGCGCCAGCAGCCCCCGGACAGATGACTACGAGCAGTACTTC. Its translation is CASSPRTDDYEQYF.

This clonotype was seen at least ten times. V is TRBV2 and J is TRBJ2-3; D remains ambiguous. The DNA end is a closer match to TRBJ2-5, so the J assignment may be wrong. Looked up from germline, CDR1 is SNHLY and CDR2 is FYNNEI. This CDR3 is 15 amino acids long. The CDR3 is CASSDLETAFGTQYF. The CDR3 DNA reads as TGTGCCAGCAGTGACTTAGAAACGGCCTTTGGGACCCAGTACTTC.

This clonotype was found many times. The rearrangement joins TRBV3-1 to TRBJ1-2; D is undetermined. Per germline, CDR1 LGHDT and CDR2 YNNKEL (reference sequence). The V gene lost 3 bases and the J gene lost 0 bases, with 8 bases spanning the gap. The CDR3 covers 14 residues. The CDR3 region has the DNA TGTGCCAGCAGCCAGGGAGCTTCTAACTATGGCTACACCTTC. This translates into CASSQGASNYGYTF.

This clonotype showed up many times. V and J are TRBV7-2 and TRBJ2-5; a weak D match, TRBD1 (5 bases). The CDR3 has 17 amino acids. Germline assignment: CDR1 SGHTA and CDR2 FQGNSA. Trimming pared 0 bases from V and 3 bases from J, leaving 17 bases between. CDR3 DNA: TGTGCCAGCAGCTTAGCGGGTAGGGGCAGGCCTAAAGAGACCCAGTACTTC. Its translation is CASSLAGRGRPKETQYF.

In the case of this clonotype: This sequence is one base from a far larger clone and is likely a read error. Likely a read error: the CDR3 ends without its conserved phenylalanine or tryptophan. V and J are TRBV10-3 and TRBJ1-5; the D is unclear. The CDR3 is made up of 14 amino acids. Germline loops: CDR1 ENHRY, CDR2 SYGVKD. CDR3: CASSTNAGRQPQHS. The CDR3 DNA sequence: TGTGCCAGCAGTACGAACGCAGGACGTCAGCCCCAGCATTCT.

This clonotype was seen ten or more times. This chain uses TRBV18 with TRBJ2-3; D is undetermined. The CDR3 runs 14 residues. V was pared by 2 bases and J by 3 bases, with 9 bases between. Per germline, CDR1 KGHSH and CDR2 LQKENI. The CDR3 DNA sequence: TGTGCCAGCTCACCAATTCCTGCGACAGATACGCAGTATTTT. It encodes CASSPIPATDTQYF.

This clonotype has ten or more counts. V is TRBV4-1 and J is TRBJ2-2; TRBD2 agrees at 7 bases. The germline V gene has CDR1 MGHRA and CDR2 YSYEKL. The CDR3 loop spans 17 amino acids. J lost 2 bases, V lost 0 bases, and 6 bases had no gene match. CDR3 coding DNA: TGCGCCAGCAGCCAAGATCCCGGGACTATTAACACCGGGGAGCTGTTTTTT. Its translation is CASSQDPGTINTGELFF.

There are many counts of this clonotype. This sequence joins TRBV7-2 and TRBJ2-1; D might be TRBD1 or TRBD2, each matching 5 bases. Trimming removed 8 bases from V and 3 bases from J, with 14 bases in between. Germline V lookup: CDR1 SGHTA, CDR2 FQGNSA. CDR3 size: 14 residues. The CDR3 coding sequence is TGTGCCAGCGAGGACGGGGCTGTCTACAATGAGCAGTTCTTC. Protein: CASEDGAVYNEQFF.

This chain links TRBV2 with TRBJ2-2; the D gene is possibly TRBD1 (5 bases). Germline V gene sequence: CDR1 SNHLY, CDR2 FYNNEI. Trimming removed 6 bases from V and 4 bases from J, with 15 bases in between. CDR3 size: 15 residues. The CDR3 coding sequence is TGTGCCAGCAGCCGGCAGGGTGGTATCACCGGGGAGCTGTTTTTT. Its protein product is CASSRQGGITGELFF.

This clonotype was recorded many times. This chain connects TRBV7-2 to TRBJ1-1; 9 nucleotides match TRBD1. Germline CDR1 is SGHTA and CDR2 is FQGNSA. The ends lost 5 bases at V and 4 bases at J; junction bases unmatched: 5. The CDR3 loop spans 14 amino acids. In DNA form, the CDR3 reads TGTGCCAGCAGCGACAGGGGGAGAAGCACTGAAGCTTTCTTT. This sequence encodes CASSDRGRSTEAFF.

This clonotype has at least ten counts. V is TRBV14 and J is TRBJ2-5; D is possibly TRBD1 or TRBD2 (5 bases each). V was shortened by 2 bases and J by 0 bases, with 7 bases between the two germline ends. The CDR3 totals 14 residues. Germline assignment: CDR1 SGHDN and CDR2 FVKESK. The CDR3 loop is CASSQPGHQETQYF. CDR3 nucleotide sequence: TGTGCCAGCAGCCAACCGGGACACCAAGAGACCCAGTACTTC. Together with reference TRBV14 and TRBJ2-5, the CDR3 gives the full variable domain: EAGVTQFPSHSVIEKGQTVTLRCDPISGHDNLYWYRRVMGKEIKFLLHFVKESKQDESGMPNNRFLAERTGGTYSTLKVQPAELEDSGVYFCASSQPGHQETQYFGPGTRLLVL.

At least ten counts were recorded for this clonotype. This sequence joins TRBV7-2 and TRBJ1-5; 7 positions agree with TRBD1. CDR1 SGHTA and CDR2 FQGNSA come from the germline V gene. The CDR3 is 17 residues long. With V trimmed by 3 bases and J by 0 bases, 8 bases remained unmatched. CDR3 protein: CASSFRDSSYSNQPQHF. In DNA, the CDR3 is TGTGCCAGCAGCTTCAGGGACAGTAGTTATAGCAATCAGCCCCAGCATTTT. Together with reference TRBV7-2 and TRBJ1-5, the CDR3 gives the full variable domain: GAGVSQSPSNKVTEKGKDVELRCDPISGHTALYWYRQSLGQGLEFLIYFQGNSAPDKSGLPSDRFSAERTGGSVSTLTIQRTQQEDSAVYLCASSFRDSSYSNQPQHFGDGTRLSIL.

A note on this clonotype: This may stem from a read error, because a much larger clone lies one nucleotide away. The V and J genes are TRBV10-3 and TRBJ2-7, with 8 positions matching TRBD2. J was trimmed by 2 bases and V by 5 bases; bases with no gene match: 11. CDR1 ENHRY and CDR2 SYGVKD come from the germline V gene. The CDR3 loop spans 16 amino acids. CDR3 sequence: CAISYLGGDFTYEQYF. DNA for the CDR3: TGTGCCATCAGTTACCTCGGGGGGGACTTCACCTACGAGCAGTACTTC.

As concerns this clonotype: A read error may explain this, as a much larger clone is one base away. CDR3 amino acids: CASSPQTEGGTEAFF. Written as DNA, the CDR3 is TGTGCCAGCAGCCCACAGACAGAGGGCGGAACTGAAGCTTTCTTT. The genes are TRBV7-2 and TRBJ1-1, with D possibly matching TRBD1 (5 bases). Germline CDR1 SGHTA, CDR2 FQGNSA. The CDR3 length is 15 residues. Trimming took off 5 bases at V and 5 bases at J, with 18 bases between the two ends.

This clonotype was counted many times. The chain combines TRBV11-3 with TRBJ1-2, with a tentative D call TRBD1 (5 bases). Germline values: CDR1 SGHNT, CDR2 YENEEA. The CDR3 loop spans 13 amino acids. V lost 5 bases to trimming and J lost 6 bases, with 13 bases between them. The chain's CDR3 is CASSLRDGDGYTF. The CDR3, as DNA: TGTGCCAGCAGCCTCCGGGACGGAGATGGCTACACCTTC.

The CDR3 reads CAISWDSSYEQYF. CDR3 DNA sequence: TGTGCCATCAGTTGGGACTCCTCCTACGAGCAGTACTTC. The rearrangement uses TRBV10-3 and TRBJ2-7; D may be TRBD2 (6 bases). V was pared by 5 bases and J by 0 bases, with 8 bases between. This CDR3 spans 13 amino acids. CDR1 ENHRY and CDR2 SYGVKD come from the germline V gene.

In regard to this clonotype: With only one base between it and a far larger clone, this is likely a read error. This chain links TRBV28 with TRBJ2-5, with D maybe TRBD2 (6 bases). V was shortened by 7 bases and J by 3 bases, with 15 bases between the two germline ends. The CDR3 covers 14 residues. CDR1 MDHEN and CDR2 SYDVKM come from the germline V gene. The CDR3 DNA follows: TGTGCCAGCACCCCATCTGGCGGGGAAGAGACCCAGTACTTC. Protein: CASTPSGGEETQYF.

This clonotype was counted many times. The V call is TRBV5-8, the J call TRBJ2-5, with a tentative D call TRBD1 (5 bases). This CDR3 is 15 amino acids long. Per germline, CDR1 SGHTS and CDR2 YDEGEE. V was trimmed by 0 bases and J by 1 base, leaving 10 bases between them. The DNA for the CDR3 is TGTGCCAGCAGCTTGGAAGGGGTGGGCCAAGAGACCCAGTACTTC. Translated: CASSLEGVGQETQYF.

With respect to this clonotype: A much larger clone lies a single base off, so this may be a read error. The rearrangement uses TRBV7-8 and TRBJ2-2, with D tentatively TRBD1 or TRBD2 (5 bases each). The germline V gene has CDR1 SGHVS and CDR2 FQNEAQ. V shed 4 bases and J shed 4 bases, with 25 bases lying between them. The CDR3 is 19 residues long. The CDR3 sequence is CASSWFPIPGNRGTGELFF. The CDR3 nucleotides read TGTGCCAGCAGCTGGTTCCCCATTCCAGGGAATCGGGGCACCGGGGAGCTGTTTTTT.

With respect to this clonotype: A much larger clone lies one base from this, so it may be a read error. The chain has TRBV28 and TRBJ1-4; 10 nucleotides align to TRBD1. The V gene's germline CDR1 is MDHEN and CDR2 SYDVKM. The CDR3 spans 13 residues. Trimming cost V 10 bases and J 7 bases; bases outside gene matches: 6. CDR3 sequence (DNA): TGTGCCAACAATGGGGACAGGGGTGAAAAACTGTTTTTT. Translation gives CANNGDRGEKLFF.

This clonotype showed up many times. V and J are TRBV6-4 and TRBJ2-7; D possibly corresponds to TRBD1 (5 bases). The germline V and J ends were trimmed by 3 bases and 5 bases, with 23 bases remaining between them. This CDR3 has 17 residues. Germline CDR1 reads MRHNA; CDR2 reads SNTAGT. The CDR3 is CASSEWCKLRGCDEQYF. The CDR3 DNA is TGTGCCAGCAGTGAATGGTGTAAGCTTAGGGGATGTGACGAGCAGTACTTC.